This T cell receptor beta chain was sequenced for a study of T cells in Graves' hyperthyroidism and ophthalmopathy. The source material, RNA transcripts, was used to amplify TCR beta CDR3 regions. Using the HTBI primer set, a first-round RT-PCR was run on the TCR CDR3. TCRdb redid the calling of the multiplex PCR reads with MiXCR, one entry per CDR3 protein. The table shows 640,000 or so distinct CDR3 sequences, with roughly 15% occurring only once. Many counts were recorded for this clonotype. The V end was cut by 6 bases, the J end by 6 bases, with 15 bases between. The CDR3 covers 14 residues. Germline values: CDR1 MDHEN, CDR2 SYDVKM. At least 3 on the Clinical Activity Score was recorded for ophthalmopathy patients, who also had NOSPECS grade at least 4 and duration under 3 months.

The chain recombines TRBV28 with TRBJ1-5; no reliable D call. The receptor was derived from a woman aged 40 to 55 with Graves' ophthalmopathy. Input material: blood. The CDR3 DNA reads TGTGCCAGCAGCAATAACCTCCGGGCTCAGCCCCAGCATTTT. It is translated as CASSNNLRAQPQHF.